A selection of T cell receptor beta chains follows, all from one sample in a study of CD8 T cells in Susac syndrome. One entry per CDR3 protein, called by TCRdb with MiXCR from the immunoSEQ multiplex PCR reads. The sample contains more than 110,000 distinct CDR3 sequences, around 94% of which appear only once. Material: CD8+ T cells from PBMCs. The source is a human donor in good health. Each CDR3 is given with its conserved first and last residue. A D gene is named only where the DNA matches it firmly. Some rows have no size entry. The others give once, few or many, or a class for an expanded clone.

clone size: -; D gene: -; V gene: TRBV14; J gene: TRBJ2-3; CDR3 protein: CASSQMGPEVTDTQYF; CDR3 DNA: TGTGCCAGCAGCCAGATGGGCCCGGAGGTGACAGATACGCAGTATTTT
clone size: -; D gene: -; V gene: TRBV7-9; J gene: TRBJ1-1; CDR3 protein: CASREGGTEAFF; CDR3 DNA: TGTGCCAGCAGGGAGGGTGGCACTGAAGCTTTCTTT
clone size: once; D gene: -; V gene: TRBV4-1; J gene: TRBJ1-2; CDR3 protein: CASSQDDGLGYTF; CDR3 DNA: TGCGCCAGCAGCCAAGATGACGGGCTTGGCTACACCTTC
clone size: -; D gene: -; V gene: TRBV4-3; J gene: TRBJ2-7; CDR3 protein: CASSQAEGTEQYF; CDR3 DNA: TGCGCCAGCAGCCAAGCGGAGGGGACCGAGCAGTACTTC
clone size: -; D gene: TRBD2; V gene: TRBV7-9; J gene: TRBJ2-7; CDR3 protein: CASVLAGVDEQYF; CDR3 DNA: TGTGCCAGCGTCCTAGCGGGAGTGGACGAGCAGTACTTC
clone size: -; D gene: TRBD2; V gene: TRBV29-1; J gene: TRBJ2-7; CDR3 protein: CSVLAQTYEQYF; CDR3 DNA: TGCAGCGTACTAGCGCAAACCTACGAGCAGTACTTC
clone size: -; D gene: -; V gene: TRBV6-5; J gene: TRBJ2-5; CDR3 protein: CASRDTRQETQYF; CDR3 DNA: TGTGCCAGCCGGGACACTCGGCAAGAGACCCAGTACTTC
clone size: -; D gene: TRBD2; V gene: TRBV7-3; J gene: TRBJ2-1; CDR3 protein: CASSLKASGNNEQFF; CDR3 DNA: TGTGCCAGCAGCTTAAAGGCTAGCGGCAACAATGAGCAGTTCTTC
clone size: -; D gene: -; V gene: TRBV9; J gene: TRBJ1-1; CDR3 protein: CASSPNHMGAEAFF; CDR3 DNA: TGTGCCAGCAGCCCCAACCATATGGGGGCGGAAGCTTTCTTT
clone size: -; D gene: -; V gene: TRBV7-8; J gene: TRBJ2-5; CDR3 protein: CASIRDSQETQYF; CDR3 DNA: TGTGCCAGCATTCGGGACTCCCAAGAGACCCAGTACTTC
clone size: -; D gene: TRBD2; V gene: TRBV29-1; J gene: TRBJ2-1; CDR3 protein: CSVEDPLAGINNEQFF; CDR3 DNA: TGCAGCGTTGAAGATCCGCTAGCGGGGATAAACAATGAGCAGTTCTTC
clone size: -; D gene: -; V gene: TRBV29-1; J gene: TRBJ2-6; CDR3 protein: CSVEGEDTSGANVLTF; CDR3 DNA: TGCAGCGTTGAAGGGGAAGACACCTCTGGGGCCAACGTCCTGACTTTC
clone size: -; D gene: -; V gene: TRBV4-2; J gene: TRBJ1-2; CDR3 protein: CASSQTPGPRGYGYTF; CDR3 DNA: TGTGCCAGCAGCCAGACGCCGGGCCCGCGGGGCTATGGCTACACCTTC
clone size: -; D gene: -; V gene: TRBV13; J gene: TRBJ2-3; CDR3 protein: CASSLGIGARDTQYF; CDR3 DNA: TGTGCCAGCAGCTTAGGGATCGGCGCGAGAGATACGCAGTATTTT
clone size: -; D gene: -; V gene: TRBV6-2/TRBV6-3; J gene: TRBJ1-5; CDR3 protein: CASAGDSNQPQHF; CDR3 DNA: TGTGCCAGCGCAGGGGATAGCAATCAGCCCCAGCATTTT
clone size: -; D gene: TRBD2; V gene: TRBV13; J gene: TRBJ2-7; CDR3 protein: CASSLERGSYEQYF; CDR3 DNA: TGTGCCAGCAGCTTAGAGCGGGGTTCCTACGAGCAGTACTTC
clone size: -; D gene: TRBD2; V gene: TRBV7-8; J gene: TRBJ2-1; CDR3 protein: CASSLVRARAGRDEQFF; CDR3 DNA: TGTGCCAGCAGCTTAGTCAGAGCCAGGGCAGGGAGGGATGAGCAGTTCTTC
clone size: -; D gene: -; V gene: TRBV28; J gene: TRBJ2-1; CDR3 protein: CASSPRVRGAYNEQFF; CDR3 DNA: TGTGCCAGCAGCCCCCGAGTGCGGGGTGCCTACAATGAGCAGTTCTTC
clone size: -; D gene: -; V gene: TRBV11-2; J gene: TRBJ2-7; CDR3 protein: CASSPVGRSYEQYF; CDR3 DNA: TGTGCCAGCAGCCCCGTGGGTCGCTCCTACGAGCAGTACTTC
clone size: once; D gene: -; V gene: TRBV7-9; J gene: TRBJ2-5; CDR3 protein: CASSFRVEETQYF; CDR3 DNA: TGTGCCAGCAGCTTTAGGGTTGAAGAGACCCAGTACTTC
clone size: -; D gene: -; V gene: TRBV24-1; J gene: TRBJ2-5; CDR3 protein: CATSEPDGTGWETQYF; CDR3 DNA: TGTGCCACCAGTGAGCCGGACGGAACGGGGTGGGAGACCCAGTACTTC
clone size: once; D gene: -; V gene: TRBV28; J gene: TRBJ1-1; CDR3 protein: CASSFYSTEAFF; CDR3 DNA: TGTGCCAGCAGTTTTTACTCCACTGAAGCTTTCTTT
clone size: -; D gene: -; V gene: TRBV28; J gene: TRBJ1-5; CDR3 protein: CASSLPDSPNQPQHF; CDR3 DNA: TGTGCCAGCAGTTTGCCGGACAGCCCCAATCAGCCCCAGCATTTT
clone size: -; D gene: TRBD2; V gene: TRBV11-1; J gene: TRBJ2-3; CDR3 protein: CASSPRDHSGNTDTQYF; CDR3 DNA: TGTGCCAGCAGTCCTCGAGACCATAGCGGGAACACAGATACGCAGTATTTT
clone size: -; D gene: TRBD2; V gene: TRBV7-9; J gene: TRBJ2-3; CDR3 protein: CASSPRAGTSTDTQYF; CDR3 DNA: TGTGCCAGCAGCCCCAGAGCGGGGACTAGCACAGATACGCAGTATTTT
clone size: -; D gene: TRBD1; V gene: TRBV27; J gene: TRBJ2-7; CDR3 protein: CASRNRGNYEQYF; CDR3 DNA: TGTGCCAGCAGAAACAGGGGAAACTACGAGCAGTACTTC
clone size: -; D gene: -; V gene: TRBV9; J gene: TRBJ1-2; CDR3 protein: CASSVGNSYGYTF; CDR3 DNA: TGTGCCAGCAGCGTAGGTAACAGTTATGGCTACACCTTC
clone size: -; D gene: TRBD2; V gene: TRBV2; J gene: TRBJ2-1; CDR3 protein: CASPANSGSWDEQFF; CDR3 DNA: TGTGCCAGCCCGGCGAATAGCGGGAGTTGGGATGAGCAGTTCTTC
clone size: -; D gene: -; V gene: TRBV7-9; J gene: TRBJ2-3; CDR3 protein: CASSPKLAVGTDTQYF; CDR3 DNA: TGTGCCAGCAGCCCTAAACTAGCAGTGGGTACAGATACGCAGTATTTT
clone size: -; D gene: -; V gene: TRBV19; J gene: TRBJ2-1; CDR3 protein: CASTPWGYTSSYNEQFF; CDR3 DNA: TGTGCCAGTACTCCTTGGGGCTACACGAGCTCCTACAATGAGCAGTTCTTC